One T cell receptor beta chain is described in this entry. The CDR3 consists of 13 residues. V lost 0 bases to trimming and J lost 4 bases, with 6 bases between them. From germline, CDR1 is SEHNR and CDR2 FQNEAQ (reference sequence). The data are from a study of cytomegalovirus exposure and HLA in healthy donors. Use of 60 Vbeta and 13 Jbeta primers characterized the PCR. Libraries were prepared by immunoSEQ multiplex PCR; TCRdb keeps only in-frame clonotypes and omits some of them. The sample carries about 19,000 clones, roughly 80% recorded once. The V call is TRBV7-9, the J call TRBJ1-2; D uncertain. The sample comprised PBMCs. This TCR was sampled from a human donor in good health. The CDR3 coding sequence is TGTGCCAGCAGCTTAGCGAACGGCTATGGCTACACCTTC. This translates into CASSLANGYGYTF.